This is a list of T cell receptor beta chains from one sample in a study of shared clonotypes between healthy human individuals. The table came from immunoSEQ multiplex PCR; TCRdb's copy has only in-frame clones and leaves some out. The sample includes about 2.2 million clones, around 93% of them seen just once. Input material: naive CD8+ T cells from PBMCs. These receptors were taken from a man aged 18-30 years in good health. Some clones in this sample may be carry-over from other donors' samples. The CDR3 runs from the conserved cysteine through the conserved F or W. The D gene is left open where the match is weak. Rows may omit the clone size; those that give it use once, few, many or a size class.

TRBV4-1	-	-	TRBJ2-4	CASSHLPPGSGDPKNIQYF	TGCGCCAGCAGCCATCTGCCCCCCGGGTCCGGCGACCCAAAAAACATTCAGTACTTC
TRBV7-9	TRBD1	-	TRBJ2-3	CASRGDRSVTDTQYF	TGTGCCAGCAGAGGGGACAGGAGCGTCACAGATACGCAGTATTTT
TRBV7-9	-	-	TRBJ1-2	CASSPQGRPYGYTF	TGTGCCAGCAGCCCCCAGGGCAGACCCTATGGCTACACCTTC
TRBV19	-	-	TRBJ2-1	CASAVGLTYNEQFF	TGTGCCAGCGCAGTGGGACTGACCTACAATGAGCAGTTCTTC
TRBV6-1	TRBD1	-	TRBJ1-1	CASSAMTGQHTEAFF	TGTGCCAGCAGTGCTATGACAGGGCAACACACTGAAGCTTTCTTT
TRBV15	-	-	TRBJ1-1	CATSRASNTEAFF	TGTGCCACCAGCAGAGCTTCCAACACTGAAGCTTTCTTT
TRBV5-1	-	-	TRBJ1-2	CASSTDRTNYGYTF	TGCGCCAGCAGCACAGACAGAACCAACTATGGCTACACCTTC
TRBV6-1	-	-	TRBJ2-5	CASSESYRAWLQETQYF	TGTGCCAGCAGTGAAAGCTACAGGGCCTGGTTGCAAGAGACCCAGTACTTC
TRBV6-6	-	-	TRBJ1-5	CASSDVYSNQPQHF	TGTGCCAGCAGTGACGTTTATAGCAATCAGCCCCAGCATTTT
TRBV5-5	-	-	TRBJ2-5	CASSLVRLAETQYF	TGTGCCAGCAGCTTGGTACGGTTGGCAGAGACCCAGTACTTC
TRBV19	-	-	TRBJ2-7	CASGDNSYEQYF	TGTGCCAGTGGGGACAACTCCTACGAGCAGTACTTC
TRBV7-9	TRBD2	few	TRBJ2-2	CASSGRNPGLARTGELFF	TGTGCCAGCAGCGGAAGAAATCCGGGACTAGCGAGGACCGGGGAGCTGTTTTTT
TRBV5-4	-	once	TRBJ1-2	CASSLDRGGFYGYTF	TGTGCCAGCAGCTTGGATAGGGGAGGGTTCTATGGCTACACCTTC
TRBV9	-	-	TRBJ2-7	CASSIRESVYEQYF	TGTGCCAGCAGCATTCGGGAATCCGTCTACGAGCAGTACTTC
TRBV5-1	TRBD1	-	TRBJ2-2	CASSPEPGTGRDTGELFF	TGCGCCAGCAGCCCGGAACCCGGGACAGGGAGAGACACCGGGGAGCTGTTTTTT
TRBV4-1	-	-	TRBJ2-7	CASSQVSSYEQYF	TGCGCCAGCAGCCAAGTGAGCTCCTACGAGCAGTACTTC
TRBV7-9	-	-	TRBJ2-5	CASSGGGYQETQYF	TGTGCCAGCAGCGGAGGGGGGTACCAAGAGACCCAGTACTTC
TRBV4-1	-	-	TRBJ1-1	CASSHLRTEAFF	TGCGCCAGCAGCCACCTTCGGACAGAAGCTTTCTTT
TRBV14	TRBD1	-	TRBJ2-7	CASSPGQGNSYEQYF	TGTGCCAGCAGCCCAGGACAGGGGAACTCCTACGAGCAGTACTTC
TRBV2	-	-	TRBJ2-2	CASSEWIGELFF	TGTGCCAGTAGTGAATGGATCGGGGAGCTGTTTTTT
TRBV9	-	-	TRBJ2-5	CASSVGILGTQYF	TGTGCCAGCAGCGTAGGCATATTGGGGACCCAGTACTTC
TRBV2	TRBD2	-	TRBJ2-7	CASRPTSGSIYEQYF	TGTGCCAGCAGGCCTACTAGCGGGAGTATTTACGAGCAGTACTTC
TRBV4-1	-	-	TRBJ2-5	CASSQGPNTGTETQYF	TGCGCCAGCAGCCAAGGTCCGAATACAGGGACAGAGACCCAGTACTTC
TRBV7-9	-	few	TRBJ1-5	CASSESNQPQHF	TGTGCCAGCTCGGAAAGCAATCAGCCCCAGCATTTT
TRBV13	TRBD1	-	TRBJ2-7	CASSQTGSDYEQYF	TGTGCCAGCAGCCAGACAGGGTCCGACTACGAGCAGTACTTC
TRBV6-5	-	-	TRBJ1-1	CASSYTDITEAFF	TGTGCCAGCAGTTACACGGATATCACTGAAGCTTTCTTT
TRBV9	TRBD1	-	TRBJ1-1	CASSPRDRAFSEAFF	TGTGCCAGCAGCCCGCGGGACAGGGCCTTCTCTGAAGCTTTCTTT
TRBV6-5	-	-	TRBJ2-2	CASGLLNTGELFF	TGTGCCAGCGGCCTACTGAACACCGGGGAGCTGTTTTTT
TRBV19	-	-	TRBJ1-2	CASISSANYGYTF	TGTGCCAGTATCTCTAGTGCTAACTATGGCTACACCTTC
TRBV19	-	-	TRBJ1-3	CASSSGRDQLRDTIYF	TGTGCCAGTAGTTCCGGGAGGGACCAGTTGAGGGACACCATATATTTT
TRBV7-2	-	-	TRBJ1-2	CASSFILDSLYGYTF	TGTGCCAGCAGCTTCATCCTGGACAGCCTCTATGGCTACACCTTC
TRBV6-5	TRBD1	-	TRBJ1-2	CASSYSTGPLNYGYTF	TGTGCCAGCAGTTACTCGACAGGGCCGCTTAACTATGGCTACACCTTC
TRBV7-8	-	-	TRBJ1-2	CASSLSGVGYTF	TGTGCCAGCAGCTTATCAGGGGTTGGCTACACCTTC
TRBV19	TRBD2	-	TRBJ2-1	CASSDRLAGPYNEQFF	TGTGCCAGTAGTGACCGACTAGCGGGTCCCTACAATGAGCAGTTCTTC
TRBV28	TRBD1	-	TRBJ1-2	CASSVPRGRNYGYTF	TGTGCCAGCAGTGTACCCAGGGGGAGGAACTATGGCTACACCTTC
TRBV5-6	TRBD1	-	TRBJ1-5	CASSLGTGINQPQHF	TGTGCCAGCAGCTTGGGGACAGGGATCAATCAGCCCCAGCATTTT
TRBV9	TRBD1	-	TRBJ1-2	CASRPLDRPHGYTF	TGTGCCAGTCGTCCCTTGGACAGGCCACATGGCTACACCTTC
TRBV14	-	once	TRBJ2-7	CASSHYDKIYEQYF	TGTGCCAGCAGCCACTACGACAAGATCTACGAGCAGTACTTC
TRBV7-9	TRBD2	-	TRBJ2-7	CASSEHPGVAGVYEQYF	TGTGCCAGCAGCGAACACCCCGGGGTAGCGGGAGTGTACGAGCAGTACTTC
TRBV9	TRBD1	-	TRBJ2-2	CASSAHRGPNTGELFF	TGTGCCAGCAGCGCCCACAGGGGGCCGAACACCGGGGAGCTGTTTTTT
TRBV10-3	TRBD1	-	TRBJ2-7	CASSWTGSSYEQYF	TGTGCCAGCAGTTGGACAGGTAGCTCCTACGAGCAGTACTTC
TRBV7-9	-	-	TRBJ2-1	CASSLGRGEQFF	TGTGCCAGCAGCTTAGGTCGGGGCGAGCAGTTCTTC
TRBV5-4	-	-	TRBJ2-7	CASSDPQSSCEQYF	TGTGCCAGCAGTGACCCCCAAAGCTCCTGCGAGCAGTACTTC
TRBV4-1	-	-	TRBJ2-7	CASSRNSGVPYEQYF	TGCGCCAGCAGCCGCAATTCAGGGGTTCCCTACGAGCAGTACTTC
TRBV25-1	-	once	TRBJ2-1	CASSAYRDYNEQFF	TGTGCCAGCAGTGCCTACAGGGATTACAATGAGCAGTTCTTC
TRBV6-5	-	once	TRBJ2-7	CASRGTGNYEQYF	TGTGCCAGCAGAGGGACTGGAAACTACGAGCAGTACTTC
TRBV5-4	-	-	TRBJ2-1	CASSLDVNNEQFF	TGTGCCAGCAGCTTAGATGTTAACAATGAGCAGTTCTTC
TRBV13	-	few	TRBJ1-1	CASSLGAGDTEAFF	TGTGCCAGCAGCTTAGGGGCAGGGGACACTGAAGCTTTCTTT
TRBV7-9	-	-	TRBJ1-4	CASSSGPLNIGVKPDQLFF	TGTGCCAGCAGCTCAGGGCCTCTTAACATCGGAGTTAAACCGGACCAACTGTTTTTT
TRBV10-1	-	once	TRBJ1-1	CASSESGRLNTEAFF	TGCGCCAGCAGTGAGAGTGGCCGTTTGAACACTGAAGCTTTCTTT
TRBV27	-	-	TRBJ2-1	CASSFGPRAVQFF	TGTGCCAGCAGTTTCGGGCCAAGGGCGGTGCAGTTCTTC
TRBV6-1	-	once	TRBJ1-2	CASSELRGLLTNGYTF	TGTGCCAGCAGTGAACTCAGGGGACTCTTAACAAATGGCTACACCTTC
TRBV4-3	TRBD2	-	TRBJ2-7	CASSQDQLASGSGEQYF	TGCGCCAGCAGCCAAGATCAATTGGCTAGCGGGAGCGGCGAGCAGTACTTC
TRBV6-5	-	-	TRBJ2-1	CASSTGGSPYNEQFF	TGTGCCAGCAGTACTGGGGGCAGCCCCTACAATGAGCAGTTCTTC
TRBV15	-	-	TRBJ1-5	CATSRGRQDPSNQPQHF	TGTGCCACCAGCAGAGGAAGACAGGATCCCTCAAATCAGCCCCAGCATTTT
TRBV6-6	-	-	TRBJ1-2	CASSDHRTAYGYTF	TGTGCCAGCAGTGACCACAGGACAGCTTATGGCTACACCTTC
TRBV2	TRBD2	-	TRBJ2-5	CASSESGLAETQYF	TGTGCCAGCAGTGAATCGGGACTAGCAGAGACCCAGTACTTC
TRBV28	-	-	TRBJ2-7	CASSLTNYEQYF	TGTGCCAGCAGTTTAACTAACTACGAGCAGTACTTC
TRBV9	TRBD2	-	TRBJ2-3	CASSPPGAGVTDTQYF	TGTGCCAGCAGCCCCCCAGGAGCGGGAGTCACAGATACGCAGTATTTT
TRBV27	-	-	TRBJ2-7	CASSPINRLGSYEQYF	TGTGCCAGCAGTCCCATCAACAGACTGGGCTCCTACGAGCAGTACTTC